The 8 T cell receptor beta chains presented below share a single source sample, sequenced in a study of immune evolution from preneoplasia to lung adenocarcinoma. Data came from immunoSEQ multiplex PCR; TCRdb stores just in-frame clones and leaves some out. The sample holds about 4,300 clones, around 74% seen once. The specimen was FFPE minimally invasive lung adenocarcinoma tissue. These receptors all come from a person aged 55-80 years with lung adenocarcinoma.

Only a few counts were recorded for this clone. This sequence joins TRBV2 and TRBJ2-2, with a possible D match to TRBD1 (6 bases). The CDR3 contains 14 residues. In germline, CDR1 is SNHLY, CDR2 FYNNEI. V was cut by 7 bases and J by 6 bases, with 15 bases left in between. The CDR3 here is CASNTLQGSGELFF. CDR3 bases: TGTGCCAGCAATACCCTACAGGGTTCCGGGGAGCTGTTTTTT.

This chain joins TRBV19 and TRBJ2-7, with 8 bases fitting TRBD2. Unmatched junction bases numbered 4, after V lost 5 bases and J lost 10 bases. The CDR3 is 11 amino acids. Germline CDR1 is LNHDA and CDR2 is SQIVND (reference sequence). This chain's CDR3 is CASSWREDQYF. CDR3 DNA sequence: TGTGCCAGTAGTTGGCGGGAGGATCAGTACTTC. The whole variable domain, filled in from reference TRBV19 and TRBJ2-7, reads DGGITQSPKYLFRKEGQNVTLSCEQNLNHDAMYWYRQDPGQGLRLIYYSQIVNDFQKGDIAEGYSVSREKKESFPLTVTSAQKNPTAFYLCASSWREDQYFGPGTRLTVT.

The chain combines TRBV20-1 with TRBJ2-7; possibly TRBD1 or TRBD2 for D (5 bases each). Germline values: CDR1 DFQATT, CDR2 SNEGSKA (reference sequence). CDR3 size: 11 residues. Trimming left V 6 bases short and J 7 bases short, with 13 bases between. The CDR3 region is CSARRGGEQYF. In nucleotides, the CDR3 is TGCAGTGCCCGACGGGGCGGAGAGCAGTACTTC.

This sequence joins TRBV14 and TRBJ2-1, with 10 bases aligning to TRBD2. Per the germline V gene, CDR1 is SGHDN and CDR2 is FVKESK. The V and J ends lost 1 base and 7 bases, in that order; junction bases with no gene match: 4. This CDR3 is built from 15 residues. The CDR3 DNA follows: TGTGCCAGCAGCCAAGCAGCGGGAGGGGGAAATGAGCAGTTCTTC. Translation: CASSQAAGGGNEQFF.

The chain uses TRBV7-8 and TRBJ2-1; 13 bases fit TRBD2. Germline CDR1 SGHVS, CDR2 FQNEAQ. The CDR3 totals 17 residues. V shed 5 bases and J 4 bases; nucleotides not matched to a gene: 8. Here the CDR3 DNA reads TGTGCCAGCAGCCCAGGACTAGCGGGAGAGGGTTACAATGAGCAGTTCTTC. Its protein product is CASSPGLAGEGYNEQFF. Looking up the rest from reference TRBV7-8 and TRBJ2-1 gives the full variable domain: GAGVSQSPRYKVAKRGQDVALRCDPISGHVSLFWYQQALGQGPEFLTYFQNEAQLDKSGLPSDRFFAERPEGSVSTLKIQRTQQEDSAVYLCASSPGLAGEGYNEQFFGPGTRLTVL.

This clone was detected only once. This sequence joins TRBV4-2 and TRBJ2-1, with a possible D match to TRBD2 (5 bases). The CDR3 contains 16 residues. Germline V CDR1 and CDR2: LGHNA, YNFKEQ. The ends were cut back, 0 bases at V and 0 bases at J, with 9 bases in the middle. The CDR3 here is CASSQEHAGSYNEQFF. The CDR3 DNA is TGTGCCAGCAGCCAAGAACACGCGGGCTCCTACAATGAGCAGTTCTTC.

The J gene is TRBJ2-2, the V gene TRBV10-3, with 10 bases aligning to TRBD2. This CDR3 contains 16 residues. V was pared by 10 bases and J by 2 bases, with 10 bases of the junction left unmatched. CDR1 and CDR2 (germline): ENHRY, SYGVKD. The CDR3 coding sequence is TGTGCCACACGTGAACTAGCGGGACGAAACACCGGGGAGCTGTTTTTT. It encodes CATRELAGRNTGELFF.

The CDR3 here is CASSPQGAGTEAFF. The CDR3 region has the DNA TGTGCCAGCAGCCCACAGGGGGCTGGAACTGAAGCTTTCTTT. The gene calls are TRBV9 and TRBJ1-1; 9 nucleotides line up with TRBD1. Germline CDR1 reads SGDLS; CDR2 reads YYNGEE. Trimming at V came to 4 bases and at J to 5 bases, leaving 6 bases not matched to a gene. The CDR3 is 14 residues long.